Shown below are 6 T cell receptor beta chains from a single sample sequenced in a study of shared clonotypes between healthy human individuals. Here immunoSEQ multiplex PCR was the method, and the copy in TCRdb shows in-frame clones only, minus some. The sample shows millions of clones, approximately 94% of them seen only once. The sequencing input was naive CD4+ T cells sorted from blood. Sample subset: CD45RA+ positively selected. All receptors derive from a man between 18 and 29 years old in good health.

The rearrangement uses TRBV6-5 and TRBJ2-3; D remains unclear. CDR1 is MNHEY and CDR2 is SVGAGI in the germline V gene. V was shortened by 6 bases and J by 6 bases, with 13 bases between the two germline ends. The CDR3 runs 13 residues. CDR3 in amino acids: CASRGQKVDTQYF. The CDR3 DNA sequence: TGTGCCAGCAGAGGCCAAAAGGTTGATACGCAGTATTTT.

The chain uses TRBV10-2 and TRBJ2-7; TRBD2 agrees at 8 bases. Trimming cost V 2 bases and J 3 bases; bases outside gene matches: 3. CDR1 is WSHSY and CDR2 is SAAADI in the germline V gene. The CDR3 covers 14 residues. CDR3 sequence: CASSEERGYYEQYF. The DNA of the CDR3 is TGCGCCAGCAGTGAGGAGCGGGGGTACTACGAGCAGTACTTC.

This clone occurred a few times. This sample also contains other DNA sequences that code for the same CDR3. J is TRBJ2-5 and V is TRBV5-1; D not certain. This CDR3 has 12 amino acids. Germline CDR1 reads SGHRS; CDR2 reads YFSETQ. Deletions cut 2 bases from V and 1 base from J, with 3 bases between. The CDR3 bases are TGCGCCAGCAGCTTACTCCAAGAGACCCAGTACTTC. Protein sequence: CASSLLQETQYF.

About this clone: At the DNA level, this CDR3 is encoded by other sequences in the same sample as well. V usage is TRBV6-5 and J usage is TRBJ1-5; 8 bases are shared with TRBD1. CDR3 size: 15 residues. In germline, CDR1 is MNHEY, CDR2 SVGAGI. The V segment lost 6 bases and the J segment 0 bases; nucleotides outside the gene matches: 4. The CDR3 loop is CASSRTGLSNQPQHF. DNA for the CDR3: TGTGCCAGCAGCCGGACAGGGCTTAGCAATCAGCCCCAGCATTTT.

This chain connects TRBV6-5 to TRBJ2-6; perhaps TRBD1 as D (6 bases). CDR3 length: 13 residues. Trimming stripped 6 bases from V and 4 bases from J, with 7 bases between. Looked up from germline, CDR1 is MNHEY and CDR2 is SVGAGI. In DNA, the CDR3 is TGTGCCAGCAGAACAGGGGGGGCCAACGTCCTGACTTTC. Encoded protein: CASRTGGANVLTF.

This clone showed up just a few times. The gene calls are TRBV5-1 and TRBJ1-6, with 9 bases lining up with TRBD1. This CDR3 spans 14 amino acids. J lost 9 bases, V lost 4 bases, and 5 bases had no gene match. Looked up from germline, CDR1 is SGHRS and CDR2 is YFSETQ. CDR3 sequence reads: CASSVTGGSSPLHF. The CDR3 DNA reads TGCGCCAGCAGCGTGACAGGGGGTAGTTCACCCCTCCACTTT.